The sequence of this T cell receptor beta chain was determined in a study of monozygotic twins with inflammatory bowel disease. General observations from the study: Separate T cell subtypes could not be resolved from one another.

Via template switching, UMIs carrying a 6-nucleotide sample barcode were introduced. Following a re-call of the 5' RACE reads, TCRdb has one entry per CDR3 protein and lacks DNA. The sample is made up of about 440,000 distinct CDR3 sequences, and the top ten hold 2% to 2.5% of it. Germline CDR1 is LGHNA and CDR2 is YNFKEQ. The CDR3 runs 14 residues. Turning to this clonotype: Its antigen remains unknown.

The material sequenced was blood. The sequence came from a human donor with ulcerative colitis or Crohn's disease, or a healthy co-twin of an affected twin (not recorded which). The V gene is TRBV4-2, the J gene TRBJ1-4. The CDR3 spells CASSQGTGDEKLFF.